A selection of T cell receptor beta chains follows, all from one sample in a study of blood T cell repertoires in COVID-19. Libraries were prepared by immunoSEQ multiplex PCR; TCRdb keeps only in-frame clonotypes and omits some of them. The data show approximately 300,000 clones, 86% seen once. The sample comprised PBMCs or T cells enriched from blood (not recorded which). Receptor source: a woman aged 18-29 years who had recovered from COVID-19. The CDR3 runs from the conserved cysteine through the conserved F or W. Each record gives: D gene, V gene, clone size, J gene, CDR3 protein, CDR3 DNA. D genes are given only for firm matches. The size field is filled for only some rows; it gives once, few, many or a size class.

-	TRBV4-1	-	TRBJ2-7	CASSQDQVYEQYF	TGCGCCAGCAGCCAAGATCAGGTTTACGAGCAGTACTTC
-	TRBV30	-	TRBJ1-1	CAWSRTGKGTEAFF	TGTGCCTGGAGCCGAACAGGGAAAGGCACTGAAGCTTTCTTT
-	TRBV29-1	-	TRBJ2-7	CSVEVVGHLYEQYF	TGCAGCGTTGAGGTTGTTGGACACCTCTACGAGCAGTACTTC
-	TRBV28	-	TRBJ1-3	CASSLPRVGGNTIYF	TGTGCCAGCAGTTTACCCAGGGTCGGAGGAAACACCATATATTTT
-	TRBV6-6	-	TRBJ2-7	CASSSTREAYEQYF	TGTGCCAGCAGTTCCACCAGGGAGGCCTACGAGCAGTACTTC
-	TRBV28	-	TRBJ1-2	CASSVGYGYTF	TGTGCCAGCAGTGTCGGGTATGGCTACACCTTC
-	TRBV28	-	TRBJ1-1	CASSFGGIAGEAFF	TGTGCCAGCAGTTTTGGGGGGATAGCAGGTGAAGCTTTCTTT
TRBD1	TRBV15	-	TRBJ1-4	CATSSNLGDRGKLFF	TGTGCCACCAGCTCTAACCTCGGGGACAGGGGAAAACTGTTTTTT
-	TRBV18	once	TRBJ1-4	CASSPNFGHRSTNEKLFF	TGTGCCAGCTCACCTAACTTCGGACACCGCTCAACTAATGAAAAACTGTTTTTT
-	TRBV6-5	-	TRBJ1-5	CATCTGFGQPQHF	TGTGCCACTTGCACGGGATTCGGGCAGCCCCAGCATTTT
-	TRBV9	-	TRBJ1-3	CASSNLQGSAGNTIYF	TGTGCCAGCAGCAACCTACAGGGTAGTGCTGGAAACACCATATATTTT
-	TRBV2	-	TRBJ1-2	CASSEGAGSSGYTF	TGTGCCAGCAGTGAAGGTGCGGGCAGTAGTGGCTACACCTTC
-	TRBV10-3	-	TRBJ1-2	CAISAAFAADGYGYTF	TGTGCCATCAGTGCAGCATTTGCGGCCGACGGCTATGGCTACACCTTC
-	TRBV11-2	-	TRBJ1-2	CASSLEGARYGYTF	TGTGCCAGCAGCTTAGAGGGGGCTCGCTATGGCTACACCTTC
TRBD1	TRBV5-1	-	TRBJ1-2	CASSLGDSYYGYTF	TGCGCCAGCAGCTTGGGGGACAGCTACTATGGCTACACCTTC
-	TRBV5-1	-	TRBJ2-7	CASSPRGLGTAFYEQYF	TGCGCCAGCAGCCCTAGGGGGTTGGGCACTGCCTTCTACGAGCAGTACTTC
TRBD1	TRBV9	-	TRBJ1-1	CASSVAGTGSSTEAFF	TGTGCCAGCAGCGTGGCCGGGACAGGGAGTAGTACTGAAGCTTTCTTT
TRBD1	TRBV27	-	TRBJ1-2	CASSRTGPIYGYTF	TGTGCCAGCAGTCGGACAGGACCAATTTATGGCTACACCTTC
-	TRBV27	-	TRBJ2-3	CASSPNTDTQYF	TGTGCCAGCAGTCCTAACACAGATACGCAGTATTTT
-	TRBV7-6	-	TRBJ1-3	CASSLQSLSGNTIYF	TGTGCCAGCAGCCTACAGAGCTTATCTGGAAACACCATATATTTT
TRBD2	TRBV7-9	-	TRBJ2-5	CASSLGGGATSETQYF	TGTGCCAGCAGCTTAGGCGGGGGGGCCACTTCAGAGACCCAGTACTTC
TRBD1	TRBV18	-	TRBJ1-1	CASSPPSGGNTEAFF	TGTGCCAGCTCACCACCTTCAGGGGGGAACACTGAAGCTTTCTTT
-	TRBV6-2/TRBV6-3	-	TRBJ2-5	CASSLQETQYF	TGTGCCAGCAGTTTACAAGAGACCCAGTACTTC
TRBD1	TRBV4-1	-	TRBJ1-1	CASSQEWDSGVGAFF	TGCGCCAGCAGCCAAGAATGGGACAGTGGGGTCGGGGCTTTCTTT
TRBD1	TRBV24-1	-	TRBJ1-2	CATSARGAEGYTF	TGTGCCACCAGTGCCAGGGGGGCAGAGGGCTACACCTTC
TRBD1	TRBV5-8	once	TRBJ1-4	CASSLGDRGWEKLFF	TGTGCCAGCAGCTTGGGGGACAGGGGATGGGAAAAACTGTTTTTT
-	TRBV28	few	TRBJ1-1	CASSLGEVVTEAFF	TGTGCCAGCAGTTTGGGGGAGGTGGTGACTGAAGCTTTCTTT
TRBD1	TRBV19	-	TRBJ1-3	CASRVRGNSGNTIYF	TGTGCCAGTAGGGTCAGGGGGAACTCTGGAAACACCATATATTTT
TRBD1	TRBV6-2/TRBV6-3	-	TRBJ1-3	CASSSDRDNQRNTIYF	TGTGCCAGCAGTTCGGACAGGGATAATCAGAGAAACACCATATATTTT
TRBD1	TRBV10-3	-	TRBJ1-4	CAISEGGGTGYEKLFF	TGTGCCATCAGTGAAGGGGGAGGGACAGGGTATGAAAAACTGTTTTTT
-	TRBV9	-	TRBJ2-1	CASSPKFRSSYNEQFF	TGTGCCAGCAGCCCCAAATTTCGGAGCTCCTACAATGAGCAGTTCTTC
TRBD1	TRBV19	few	TRBJ1-5	CASSSQGSNQPQHF	TGTGCCAGTAGTTCACAGGGGAGCAATCAGCCCCAGCATTTT
-	TRBV3-1/TRBV3-2	-	TRBJ1-1	CACRGGPEAFF	TGTGCCTGCAGGGGAGGCCCTGAAGCTTTCTTT
-	TRBV3-1/TRBV3-2	-	TRBJ2-1	CASSQVRGGPFNEQFF	TGTGCCAGCAGCCAAGTTAGGGGTGGGCCCTTCAATGAGCAGTTCTTC
TRBD1	TRBV9	-	TRBJ2-1	CASSVPIDPRGPGNEQFF	TGTGCCAGCAGCGTTCCCATAGATCCGAGGGGGCCGGGTAATGAGCAGTTCTTC
TRBD2	TRBV29-1	once	TRBJ2-1	CSVAGTSSTSSEQFF	TGCAGCGTCGCAGGGACTAGTTCTACCTCTTCCGAGCAGTTCTTC
TRBD1	TRBV7-9	once	TRBJ2-2	CASSLWDRDTGELFF	TGTGCCAGCAGCTTGTGGGACAGGGACACCGGGGAGCTGTTTTTT
TRBD1	TRBV15	-	TRBJ2-4	CATSRAKGQGVNIQYF	TGTGCCACCAGCAGAGCCAAAGGACAGGGAGTAAACATTCAGTACTTC
TRBD2	TRBV27	-	TRBJ2-1	CASRASGTYYNEQFF	TGTGCCAGCAGGGCTAGCGGGACCTATTACAATGAGCAGTTCTTC
-	TRBV20-1	-	TRBJ1-2	CSASLYGAGSAYGYTF	TGCAGTGCTAGTTTATATGGTGCAGGGTCGGCCTATGGCTACACCTTC
TRBD1	TRBV13	-	TRBJ1-2	CASQADRGGYTF	TGTGCCAGCCAGGCAGACAGGGGTGGCTACACCTTC
-	TRBV3-1/TRBV3-2	few	TRBJ2-7	CASSQSPVFLYEQYF	TGTGCCAGCAGCCAATCTCCAGTTTTCTTGTACGAGCAGTACTTC
TRBD2	TRBV12-5	-	TRBJ2-3	CASGPLQRGRDTQYF	TGTGCTAGTGGTCCCCTCCAGCGGGGGCGGGATACGCAGTATTTT
TRBD1	TRBV24-1	once	TRBJ2-3	CATSDAGTGYTDTQYF	TGTGCCACCAGTGACGCCGGGACAGGGTACACAGATACGCAGTATTTT
-	TRBV10-3	-	TRBJ1-2	CAISQDSYGYTF	TGTGCCATCAGCCAAGACAGCTATGGCTACACCTTC
-	TRBV24-1	-	TRBJ1-1	CATSDSQGPEAFF	TGTGCCACCAGTGACTCACAGGGCCCTGAAGCTTTCTTT
-	TRBV6-5	-	TRBJ2-7	CASNIPPTGYEQYF	TGTGCCAGCAACATCCCCCCCACGGGCTACGAGCAGTACTTC
TRBD1	TRBV29-1	-	TRBJ2-1	CSVARTGTFNEQFF	TGCAGCGTCGCTCGGACAGGGACCTTTAATGAGCAGTTCTTC
TRBD1	TRBV7-9	-	TRBJ2-1	CASSVPTGSSYNEQFF	TGTGCCAGCAGCGTACCGACAGGGAGCTCCTACAATGAGCAGTTCTTC
TRBD2	TRBV9	-	TRBJ2-1	CASSVTGTNNEQFF	TGTGCCAGCAGCGTGACCGGGACTAATAATGAGCAGTTCTTC
TRBD1	TRBV4-1	-	TRBJ1-3	CASSQEARDRDSGNTIYF	TGCGCCAGCAGCCAAGAAGCTAGGGACAGGGACTCTGGAAACACCATATATTTT
TRBD2	TRBV7-3	-	TRBJ2-5	CASSLTGGVETQYF	TGTGCCAGCAGCTTGACGGGAGGGGTGGAGACCCAGTACTTC
-	TRBV12-3/TRBV12-4	-	TRBJ1-2	CASSLGFLSGYTF	TGTGCCAGCAGTTTAGGGTTCCTTAGTGGCTACACCTTC